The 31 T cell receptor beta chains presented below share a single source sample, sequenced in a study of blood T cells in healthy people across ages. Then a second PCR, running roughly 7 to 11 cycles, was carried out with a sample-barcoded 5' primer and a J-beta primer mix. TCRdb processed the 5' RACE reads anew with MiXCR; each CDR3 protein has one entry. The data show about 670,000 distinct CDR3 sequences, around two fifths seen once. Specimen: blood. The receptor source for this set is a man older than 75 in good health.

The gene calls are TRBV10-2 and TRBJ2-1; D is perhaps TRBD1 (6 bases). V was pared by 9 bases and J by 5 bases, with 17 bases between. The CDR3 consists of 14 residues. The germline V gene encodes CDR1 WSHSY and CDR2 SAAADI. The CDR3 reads CASGPRGRNNEQFF. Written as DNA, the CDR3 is TGCGCCAGTGGCCCTAGGGGGAGAAACAATGAGCAGTTCTTC.

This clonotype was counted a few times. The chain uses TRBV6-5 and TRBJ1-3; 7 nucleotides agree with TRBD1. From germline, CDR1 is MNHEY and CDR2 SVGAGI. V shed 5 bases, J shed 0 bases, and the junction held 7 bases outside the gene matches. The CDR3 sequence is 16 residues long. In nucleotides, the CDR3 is TGTGCCAGCAGTCTCACAGGGGCGAGCTCTGGAAACACCATATATTTT. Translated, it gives CASSLTGASSGNTIYF.

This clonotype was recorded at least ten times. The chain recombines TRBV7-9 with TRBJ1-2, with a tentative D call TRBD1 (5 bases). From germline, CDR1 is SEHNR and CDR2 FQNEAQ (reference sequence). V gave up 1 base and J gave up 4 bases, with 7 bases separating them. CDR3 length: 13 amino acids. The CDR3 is CASSLVGTYGYTF. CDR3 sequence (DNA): TGTGCCAGCAGCTTAGTAGGGACCTATGGCTACACCTTC. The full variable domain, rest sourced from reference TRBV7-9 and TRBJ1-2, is DTGVSQNPRHKITKRGQNVTFRCDPISEHNRLYWYRQTLGQGPEFLTYFQNEAQLEKSRLLSDRFSAERPKGSFSTLEIQRTEQGDSAMYLCASSLVGTYGYTFGSGTRLTVV.

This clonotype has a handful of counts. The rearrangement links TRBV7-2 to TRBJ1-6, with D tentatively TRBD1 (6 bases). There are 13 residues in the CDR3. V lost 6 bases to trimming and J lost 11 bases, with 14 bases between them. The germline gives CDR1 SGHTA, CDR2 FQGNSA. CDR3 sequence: CASSSGTNPPLHF. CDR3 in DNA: TGTGCCAGCAGTTCCGGGACAAATCCACCCCTCCACTTT.

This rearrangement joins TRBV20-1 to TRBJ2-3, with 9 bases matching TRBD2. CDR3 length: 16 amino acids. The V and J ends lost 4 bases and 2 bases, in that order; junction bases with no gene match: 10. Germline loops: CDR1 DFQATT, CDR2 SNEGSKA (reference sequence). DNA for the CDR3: TGCAGTGCTAAGGATCCTAGCGGGGCTCTCACAGATACGCAGTATTTT. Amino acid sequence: CSAKDPSGALTDTQYF.

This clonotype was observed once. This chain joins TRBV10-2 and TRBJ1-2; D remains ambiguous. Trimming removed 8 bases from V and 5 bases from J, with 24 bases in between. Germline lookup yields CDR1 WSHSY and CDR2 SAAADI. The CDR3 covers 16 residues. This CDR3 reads CASFPEGDPQLYGYTF. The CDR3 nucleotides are TGCGCCAGCTTTCCCGAAGGCGATCCTCAATTATATGGCTACACCTTC.

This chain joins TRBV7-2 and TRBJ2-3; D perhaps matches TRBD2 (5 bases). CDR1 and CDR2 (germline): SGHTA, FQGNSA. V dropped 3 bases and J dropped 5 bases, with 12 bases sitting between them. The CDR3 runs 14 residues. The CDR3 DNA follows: TGTGCCAGCAGCTTCTTGGGTGAGGGAGATACGCAGTATTTT. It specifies CASSFLGEGDTQYF.

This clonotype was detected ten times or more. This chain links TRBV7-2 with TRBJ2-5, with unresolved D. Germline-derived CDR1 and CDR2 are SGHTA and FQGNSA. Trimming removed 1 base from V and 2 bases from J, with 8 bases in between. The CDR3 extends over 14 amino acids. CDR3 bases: TGTGCCAGCAGCTTAGGCAGACCTCAAGAGACCCAGTACTTC. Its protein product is CASSLGRPQETQYF.

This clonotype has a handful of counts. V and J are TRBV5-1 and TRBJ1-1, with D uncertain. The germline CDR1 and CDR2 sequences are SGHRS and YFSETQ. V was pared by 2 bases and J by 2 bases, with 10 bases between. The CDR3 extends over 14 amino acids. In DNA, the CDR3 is TGCGCCAGCAGCTTCTCAGGAGACAACACTGAAGCTTTCTTT. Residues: CASSFSGDNTEAFF.

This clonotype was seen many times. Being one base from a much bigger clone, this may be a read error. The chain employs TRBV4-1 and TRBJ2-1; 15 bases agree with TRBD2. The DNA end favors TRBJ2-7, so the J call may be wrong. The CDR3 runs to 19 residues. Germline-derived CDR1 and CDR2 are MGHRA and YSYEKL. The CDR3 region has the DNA TGCGCCAGCAGCCACCCGGGACTAGCGGGGGGTTATTCCTACAATGAGCAGTACTTC. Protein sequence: CASSHPGLAGGYSYNEQYF.

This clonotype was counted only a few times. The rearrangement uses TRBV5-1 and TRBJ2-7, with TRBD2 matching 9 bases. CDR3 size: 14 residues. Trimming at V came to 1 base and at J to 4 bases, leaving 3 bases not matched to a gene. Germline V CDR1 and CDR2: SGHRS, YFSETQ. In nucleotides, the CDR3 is TGCGCCAGCAGCTTGAGCGGGAGGCGGTACGAGCAGTACTTC. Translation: CASSLSGRRYEQYF.

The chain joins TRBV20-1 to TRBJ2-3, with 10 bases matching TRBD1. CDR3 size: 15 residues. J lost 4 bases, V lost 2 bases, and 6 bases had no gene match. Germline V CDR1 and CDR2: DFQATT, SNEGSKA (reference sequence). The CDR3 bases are TGCAGTGCTAGAAAAAGGACAGGGGGACCAGATACGCAGTATTTT. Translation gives CSARKRTGGPDTQYF.

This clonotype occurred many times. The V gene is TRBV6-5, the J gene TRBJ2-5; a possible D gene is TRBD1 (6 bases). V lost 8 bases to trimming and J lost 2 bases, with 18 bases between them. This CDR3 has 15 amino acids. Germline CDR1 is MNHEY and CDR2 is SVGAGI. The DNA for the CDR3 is TGTGCCAGCGGGATGGGACAAGGCCTTCAAGAGACCCAGTACTTC. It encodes CASGMGQGLQETQYF.

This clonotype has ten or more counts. In nucleotides, the CDR3 is TGTGCCAGCAGCCAAGAAGGTAGCCGGGCCCTATACAATGAGCAGTTCTTC. Translation: CASSQEGSRALYNEQFF. This rearrangement joins TRBV3-1 to TRBJ2-1; unclear D gene. In germline, CDR1 is LGHDT, CDR2 YNNKEL (reference sequence). The CDR3 runs to 17 residues. Trimming took 0 bases from V and 4 from J, leaving 16 bases between them.

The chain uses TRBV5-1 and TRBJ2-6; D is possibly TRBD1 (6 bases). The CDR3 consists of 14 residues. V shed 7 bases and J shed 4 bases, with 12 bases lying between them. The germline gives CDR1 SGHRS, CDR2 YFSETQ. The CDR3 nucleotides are TGCGCCAGCTACCACAGGGCCGGGGCCAACGTCCTGACTTTC. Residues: CASYHRAGANVLTF.

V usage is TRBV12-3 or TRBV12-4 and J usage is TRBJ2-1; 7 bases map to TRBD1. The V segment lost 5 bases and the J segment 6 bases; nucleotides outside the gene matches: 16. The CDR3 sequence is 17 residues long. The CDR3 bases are TGTGCCAGCAGTCTCCGACAGGGAGTCCCTACATTCAATGAGCAGTTCTTC. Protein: CASSLRQGVPTFNEQFF.

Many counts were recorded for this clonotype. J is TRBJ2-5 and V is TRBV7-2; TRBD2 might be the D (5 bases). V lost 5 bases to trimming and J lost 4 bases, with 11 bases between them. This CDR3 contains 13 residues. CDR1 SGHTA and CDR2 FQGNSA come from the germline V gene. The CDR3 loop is CASSPRERETQYF. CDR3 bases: TGTGCCAGCAGCCCAAGGGAGAGAGAGACCCAGTACTTC. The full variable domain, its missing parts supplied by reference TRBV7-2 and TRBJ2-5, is GAGVSQSPSNKVTEKGKDVELRCDPISGHTALYWYRQSLGQGLEFLIYFQGNSAPDKSGLPSDRFSAERTGGSVSTLTIQRTQQEDSAVYLCASSPRERETQYFGPGTRLLVL.

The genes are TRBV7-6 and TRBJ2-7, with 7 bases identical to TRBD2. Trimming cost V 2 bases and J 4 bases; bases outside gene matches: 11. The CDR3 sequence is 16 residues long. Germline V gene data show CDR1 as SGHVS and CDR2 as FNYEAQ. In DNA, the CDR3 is TGTGCCAGCAGCTTAACGCGGGCCGGGAGGTGGTACGAGCAGTACTTC. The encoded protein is CASSLTRAGRWYEQYF.

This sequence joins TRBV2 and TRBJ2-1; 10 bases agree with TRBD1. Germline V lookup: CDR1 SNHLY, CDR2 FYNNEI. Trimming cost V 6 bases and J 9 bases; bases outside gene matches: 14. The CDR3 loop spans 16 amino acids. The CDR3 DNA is TGTGCCAGCAGCCTTACTCGGACAGGGGGTGTTGGTGAGCAGTTCTTC. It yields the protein CASSLTRTGGVGEQFF.

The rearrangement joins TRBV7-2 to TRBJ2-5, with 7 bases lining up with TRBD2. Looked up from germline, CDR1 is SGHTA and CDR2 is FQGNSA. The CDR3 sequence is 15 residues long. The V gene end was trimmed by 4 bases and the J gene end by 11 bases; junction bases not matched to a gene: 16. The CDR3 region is CASSSPGGSHNEQYF. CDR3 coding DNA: TGTGCCAGCAGCTCTCCGGGAGGATCCCACAATGAGCAGTACTTC.

The CDR3 protein is CASSTEDRDTQYF. CDR3 coding DNA: TGTGCCAGCAGCACCGAGGACAGAGATACGCAGTATTTT. The chain links TRBV7-2 to TRBJ2-3; D is possibly TRBD1 (6 bases). The germline gives CDR1 SGHTA, CDR2 FQGNSA. V was clipped by 5 bases and J by 5 bases, with 11 bases between them. CDR3 length: 13 residues.

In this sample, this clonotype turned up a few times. The CDR3 DNA sequence: TGCGCCAGCAGTGAGTCGTCCAGGACAGGGGTTGCGGATACGCAGTATTTT. Residues: CASSESSRTGVADTQYF. The V gene is TRBV10-1, the J gene TRBJ2-3; 9 nucleotides line up with TRBD1. CDR1 is WNHNN, CDR2 SYGVQD, per germline (reference sequence). The CDR3 covers 17 residues. V was pared by 0 bases and J by 6 bases, with 10 bases of the junction left unmatched.

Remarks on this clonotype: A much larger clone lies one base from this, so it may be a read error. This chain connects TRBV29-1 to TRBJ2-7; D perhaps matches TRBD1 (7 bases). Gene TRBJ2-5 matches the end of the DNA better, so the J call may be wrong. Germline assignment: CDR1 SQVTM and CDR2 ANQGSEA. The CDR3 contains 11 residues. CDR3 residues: CSVDQGGTQYF. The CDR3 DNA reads TGCAGCGTTGACCAGGGGGGGACCCAGTACTTC.

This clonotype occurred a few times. The DNA of the CDR3 is TGCAGTGCTAGAGATCCCGCGGGGGCGAGAAAAGAGACCCAGTACTTC. Translated, it gives CSARDPAGARKETQYF. The chain joins TRBV20-1 to TRBJ2-5; tentatively, D is TRBD2 (7 bases). Germline V gene sequence: CDR1 DFQATT, CDR2 SNEGSKA (reference sequence). The V gene lost 0 bases and the J gene lost 3 bases, with 17 bases spanning the gap. The CDR3 has 16 residues.

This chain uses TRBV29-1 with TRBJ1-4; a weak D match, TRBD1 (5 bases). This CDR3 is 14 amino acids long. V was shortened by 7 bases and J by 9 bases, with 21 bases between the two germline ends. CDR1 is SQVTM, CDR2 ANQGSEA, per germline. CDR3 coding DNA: TGCAGCGGACTGAGGGGTGGATCGGATAAAAAACTGTTTTTT. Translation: CSGLRGGSDKKLFF.

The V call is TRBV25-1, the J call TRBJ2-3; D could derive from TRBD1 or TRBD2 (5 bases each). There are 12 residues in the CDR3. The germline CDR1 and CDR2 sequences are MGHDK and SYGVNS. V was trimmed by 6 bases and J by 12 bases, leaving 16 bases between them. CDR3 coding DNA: TGTGCCAGCAGCACCGGGACCATCAACCAGTATTTT. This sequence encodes CASSTGTINQYF.

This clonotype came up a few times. The DNA of the CDR3 is TGTGCCAGCAGCATCAGGGGGATAGATAGATACAATGAGCAGTTCTTC. Its protein product is CASSIRGIDRYNEQFF. V is TRBV3-1 and J is TRBJ2-1, with TRBD1 matching over 7 bases. This CDR3 comprises 16 residues. Germline CDR1 LGHDT, CDR2 YNNKEL (reference sequence). V was pared by 5 bases and J by 4 bases, with 11 bases of the junction left unmatched.

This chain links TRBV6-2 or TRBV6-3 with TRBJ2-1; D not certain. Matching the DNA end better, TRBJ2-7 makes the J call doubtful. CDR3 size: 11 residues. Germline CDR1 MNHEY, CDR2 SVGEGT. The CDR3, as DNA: TGTGCCAGCGCCGGCTACAATGAGCAGTACTTC. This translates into CASAGYNEQYF.

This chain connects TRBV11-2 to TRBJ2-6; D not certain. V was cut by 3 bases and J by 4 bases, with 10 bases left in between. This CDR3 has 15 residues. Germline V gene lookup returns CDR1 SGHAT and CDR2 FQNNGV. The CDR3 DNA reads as TGTGCCAGCAGCTTCAGTGCGTCCGGGGCCAACGTCCTGACTTTC. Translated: CASSFSASGANVLTF.

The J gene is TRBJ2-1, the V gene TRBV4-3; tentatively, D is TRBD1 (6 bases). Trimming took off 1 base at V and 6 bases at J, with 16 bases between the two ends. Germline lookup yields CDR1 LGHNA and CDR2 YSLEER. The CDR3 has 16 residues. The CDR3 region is CASSQGARRGGNEQFF. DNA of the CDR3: TGCGCCAGCAGCCAAGGGGCTAGGAGAGGGGGCAATGAGCAGTTCTTC.

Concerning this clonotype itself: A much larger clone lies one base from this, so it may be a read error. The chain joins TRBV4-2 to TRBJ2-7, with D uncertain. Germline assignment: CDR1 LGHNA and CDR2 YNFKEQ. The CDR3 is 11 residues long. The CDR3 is CTSSNKYEQYF. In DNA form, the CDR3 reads TGTACCAGCAGCAACAAATACGAGCAGTACTTC.